This TCR beta chain was found in a study of blood T cell repertoires in COVID-19. Overall study context: The study drew acute and convalescent COVID-19 samples from the United States, Italy and Spain. From T cells, B-cell-depleted T cells, or PBMCs came the material, which was cDNA or gDNA.

V shed 8 bases, J shed 9 bases, and the junction held 10 bases outside the gene matches. Germline CDR1 and CDR2: MNHEY and SVGAGI. This CDR3 has 14 residues. Seattle-derived patients entered the study during active infection and were followed longitudinally. In the authors' workflow: Amplification from reference gene primers served as the basis for estimated nucleated cell counts. Sequencing was performed with immunoSEQ multiplex PCR; in TCRdb, only in-frame clones are kept and a portion is missing. The V and J calls and clone size come from that table; D and trimming were worked out from the DNA. The sample contains around 52,000 clones, roughly nine tenths of which appear only once.

The sequenced sample was peripheral blood. This TCR derives from a woman older than 75 with COVID-19, enrolled during active disease. The chain employs TRBV6-5 and TRBJ1-6, with 7 bases that match TRBD1. CDR3 DNA: TGTGCCAGCTACCGGACAGGAGGGACTTCACCCCTCCACTTT. It translates to CASYRTGGTSPLHF.